The present TCR beta chain was sequenced within a study of blood T cell repertoires in COVID-19. The J segment lost 9 bases and the V segment lost 1 base, leaving 9 bases of the junction unmatched. CDR1 and CDR2 (germline): SGHAT, FQNNGV. This CDR3 contains 15 residues. In the study's own analysis: The assay estimated nucleated cells by amplifying reference gene primers. Sequenced by immunoSEQ multiplex PCR; TCRdb stores in-frame clones only, minus some. V, J and clone size reflect that table, while D and trimming were determined from the DNA. The data contain 250,000 or so clones, 85% to 90% of them singletons. Enrollees, roughly 18 to 90 years old, lived in 20 to 25 US areas.

Sequencing was carried out using PBMCs or T cells enriched from blood (not recorded which). This TCR came from a man aged 50 or older who had been exposed to COVID-19. The chain carries TRBV11-2 and TRBJ2-1, with 7 bases lining up with TRBD2. This chain's CDR3 is CASSLVGGGVREQFF. The CDR3 nucleotides read TGTGCCAGCAGCTTAGTTGGGGGAGGGGTCCGTGAGCAGTTCTTC.